This T cell receptor beta chain was recorded in a study of cytomegalovirus exposure and HLA in healthy donors. Overall study context: T cells numbering around 190 million yielded 117 million unique TCR beta sequences in an earlier analysis. HLA-typed donors were the source of approximately 85 million unique TCRs held in an early data release. Broader study findings: Rare sequences made up most TCRs, while some public TCRs were found in many donors.

Germline loops: CDR1 SEHNR, CDR2 FQNEAQ (reference sequence). Trimming left V 3 bases short and J 1 base short, with 19 bases between. The CDR3 is 17 residues long. In regard to this clone: The antigen is undetermined.

PCR involved 60 Vbeta and 13 Jbeta primers. TCRdb keeps only in-frame clones here, not all; method: immunoSEQ multiplex PCR. The sample yields some 98,000 clones, around 80% seen once. The sequencing input was PBMCs. The clonotype originates from a man aged 40-49 years in good health and CMV-seronegative. The chain uses TRBV7-9 and TRBJ2-7; the D gene is possibly TRBD1 (9 bases). The CDR3 nucleotides are TGTGCCAGCAGCTTGGGGACTAGACAGGGGGGTTCCTACGAGCAGTACTTC. Its protein is CASSLGTRQGGSYEQYF.